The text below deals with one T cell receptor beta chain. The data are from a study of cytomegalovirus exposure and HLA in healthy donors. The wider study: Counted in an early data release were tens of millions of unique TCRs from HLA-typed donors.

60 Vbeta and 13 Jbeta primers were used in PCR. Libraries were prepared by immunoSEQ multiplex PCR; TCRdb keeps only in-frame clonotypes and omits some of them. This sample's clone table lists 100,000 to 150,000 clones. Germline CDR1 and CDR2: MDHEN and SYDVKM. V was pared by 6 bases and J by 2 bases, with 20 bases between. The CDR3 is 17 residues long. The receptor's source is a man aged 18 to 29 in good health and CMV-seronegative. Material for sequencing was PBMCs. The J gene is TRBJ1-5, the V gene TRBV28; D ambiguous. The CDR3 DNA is TGTGCCAGCAGGAACCTCAGGATGACGAGGGGCAATCAGCCCCAGCATTTT. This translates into CASRNLRMTRGNQPQHF.